This T cell receptor beta chain was obtained from a study of cytomegalovirus exposure and HLA in healthy donors. Study summary: Earlier results showed 117 million unique TCR beta sequences derived from 150 million to 200 million T cells.

V lost 2 bases and J lost 0, with 20 bases in between. The CDR3 has 19 residues. Germline V gives CDR1 MNHEY, CDR2 SMNVEV (reference sequence). Whole-study results and caveats: Per a later analysis, about 18,000 TCR beta sequences showed association with HLA alleles at 0.05 false discovery rate. Further analysis was carried out later, and it showed several of the most significant clusters appearing linked to common viral pathogens.

This cohort consisted of healthy bone marrow donors. On this clone: Its antigen is currently unknown.

Researchers ran the PCR with 60 Vbeta and 13 Jbeta primers. Sequenced by immunoSEQ multiplex PCR; TCRdb stores in-frame clones only, minus some. Listed are more than 95,000 clones; around 3.5% falls within the top ten. V and J are TRBV27 and TRBJ2-1; no firm D call. The TCR comes from a man aged 35 to 55 in good health and CMV-seronegative. Sequenced sample: PBMCs. This chain's CDR3 is CASSLPSSTHKSSYNEQFF. CDR3 nucleotides: TGTGCCAGCAGTTTACCCAGTAGCACACACAAAAGCTCCTACAATGAGCAGTTCTTC.